Shown below are 16 T cell receptor beta chains from a single sample sequenced in a study of T-cell memory formation after mild COVID-19 (dated by TCRdb to the early 2020s). The library was generated by 5' RACE. The listed sequencing device is Illumina NovaSeq 6000. TCRdb trimmed public reads at Q25 via fastp, called clones via MiXCR and kept in-frame beta chains. CDR3 protein duplicates are merged, each entry listing the most common genes and DNA. Within this sample are a few hundred thousand distinct CDR3 sequences, with approximately 19% of them counted one time only. Around 21% of the sample is in the top ten clones. The sample taken for sequencing was PBMCs or a T cell subset sorted from them (not recorded which). Every receptor here comes from a man aged 18 to 30 who had mild COVID-19 (a few samples of this study predate the infection). The sample titles of this study are shuffled in the database, so cell type and time point are left out; the donor was told from shared clones.

This clonotype was detected a few times. The chain combines TRBV5-1 with TRBJ1-4, with D perhaps matching TRBD1 (6 bases). Per the germline V gene, CDR1 is SGHRS and CDR2 is YFSETQ. V dropped 0 bases and J dropped 8 bases, with 11 bases sitting between them. The CDR3 has 14 amino acids. CDR3 in DNA: TGCGCCAGCAGCTTGGACAGGGATGTGGAAAAACTGTTTTTT. Amino acid sequence: CASSLDRDVEKLFF.

There are a few counts of this clonotype. This chain connects TRBV9 to TRBJ2-2, with 7 bases that match TRBD1. The CDR3 consists of 17 residues. V shed 7 bases, J shed 4 bases, and the junction held 16 bases outside the gene matches. Germline-derived CDR1 and CDR2 are SGDLS and YYNGEE. Here the CDR3 reads CASSLGQAFFSTGELFF. The CDR3 DNA is TGTGCCAGCTCCCTCGGACAGGCCTTTTTTAGCACCGGGGAGCTGTTTTTT.

The rearrangement links TRBV5-1 to TRBJ1-2; 12 positions match TRBD1. The CDR3 length is 20 residues. The V gene end was trimmed by 4 bases and the J gene end by 0 bases; junction bases not matched to a gene: 16. The germline V gene has CDR1 SGHRS and CDR2 YFSETQ. DNA of the CDR3: TGCGCCAGCAGCGATACATACCCCGGGACAGGGGGCGCCCCTAACTATGGCTACACCTTC. This codes for CASSDTYPGTGGAPNYGYTF.

This clonotype was observed a handful of times. A junction end diverges from the germline sequence, so it may reflect a read error. The rearrangement links TRBV29-1 to TRBJ1-6, with 9 bases aligning to TRBD1. The CDR3 length is 11 residues. Germline V CDR1 and CDR2: SQVTM, ANQGSEA. The CDR3 nucleotides are TGCAGCGCTCGACAGGGGGATTATGAAAACTTT. Translated: CSARQGDYENF.

The sample holds a few counts of this clonotype. The V gene is TRBV6-6, the J gene TRBJ2-1, with D perhaps matching TRBD1 (6 bases). CDR3 size: 13 residues. Looked up from germline, CDR1 is MNHNY and CDR2 is SVGAGI (reference sequence). Trimming removed 5 bases from V and 7 bases from J, with 12 bases in between. As DNA, the CDR3 is TGTGCCAGCAGTACAGGGTTCCAGAATGAGCAGTTCTTC. Translating it yields CASSTGFQNEQFF.

This clonotype has more than one count but fewer than ten. The rearrangement uses TRBV6-6 and TRBJ2-2; tentative D call: TRBD2 (6 bases). Germline V lookup: CDR1 MNHNY, CDR2 SVGAGI (reference sequence). Between the trimmed V and J ends, which lost 5 bases and 5 bases, there was a span of 12 bases. The CDR3 is made up of 14 amino acids. For the CDR3, the DNA is TGTGCCAGCAGTCAGACTAGAACTACCGGGGAGCTGTTTTTT. It yields the protein CASSQTRTTGELFF.

The chain carries TRBV5-4 and TRBJ1-2; a possible D gene is TRBD1 (5 bases). CDR3 length equals 13 residues. Germline CDR1 reads SGHNT; CDR2 reads YYREEE (reference sequence). V lost 6 bases and J lost 8, with 17 bases in between. As DNA, the CDR3 is TGTGCCAGCACCGATCACGGGACGTGGGGCTACACCTTC. Amino acid sequence: CASTDHGTWGYTF.

The DNA of the CDR3 is TGCGCCAGCGGCCTCTCTAGTTACTCCTACAATGAGCAGTTCTTC. The encoded protein is CASGLSSYSYNEQFF. The chain recombines TRBV5-1 with TRBJ2-1, with D unclear. The CDR3 runs to 15 residues. From germline, CDR1 is SGHRS and CDR2 YFSETQ. The V end lost 7 bases, the J end lost 0 bases, and 14 bases lay between the germline ends.

In its sample, this clonotype was seen a few times. This sequence joins TRBV5-1 and TRBJ1-1; tentatively, D is TRBD1 (5 bases). The CDR3 extends over 14 amino acids. In germline, CDR1 is SGHRS, CDR2 YFSETQ. Trimming removed 4 bases from V and 6 bases from J, with 16 bases in between. The CDR3 here is CASSTQGGTPEAFF. DNA of the CDR3: TGCGCCAGCAGCACCCAAGGTGGGACTCCTGAAGCTTTCTTT.

Of note for this clonotype: An end of the junction differs from the germline gene, which may be a read error. V gene TRBV18 combines with J gene TRBJ2-7; TRBD2 matches 14 bases. Germline assignment: CDR1 KGHSH and CDR2 LQKENI. There are 12 residues in the CDR3. In nucleotides, the CDR3 is TGTGCCAGCTCACCGGGACTAGCGGGAGCAGACTTC. Its translation: CASSPGLAGADF.

The gene calls are TRBV6-6 and TRBJ1-6; no definite D call. V was trimmed by 3 bases and J by 5 bases, leaving 11 bases between them. The germline V gene has CDR1 MNHNY and CDR2 SVGAGI (reference sequence). This CDR3 comprises 15 residues. The CDR3 loop is CASSYTAGNNSPLHF. The CDR3 nucleotides read TGTGCCAGCAGTTATACGGCAGGCAATAATTCACCCCTCCACTTT.

This rearrangement joins TRBV3-1 to TRBJ2-2; 8 bases match TRBD1. The V gene end was trimmed by 4 bases and the J gene end by 1 base; junction bases not matched to a gene: 5. The CDR3 is made up of 16 amino acids. In germline, CDR1 is LGHDT, CDR2 YNNKEL (reference sequence). CDR3 nucleotide sequence: TGTGCCAGCAGCCGCTCCGGACAGGGGAACACCGGGGAGCTGTTTTTT. This encodes CASSRSGQGNTGELFF.

This clonotype was detected a few times. The chain carries TRBV7-9 and TRBJ1-2; 9 bases align to TRBD1. The CDR3 loop spans 15 amino acids. The germline V gene has CDR1 SEHNR and CDR2 FQNEAQ (reference sequence). V was clipped by 4 bases and J by 4 bases; unmatched bases: 7. The CDR3 coding sequence is TGTGCCAGCAGCTGGGGGACAGGGACAAGCTATGGCTACACCTTC. Its protein product is CASSWGTGTSYGYTF. Full variable domain (missing parts from reference TRBV7-9 and TRBJ1-2): DTGVSQNPRHKITKRGQNVTFRCDPISEHNRLYWYRQTLGQGPEFLTYFQNEAQLEKSRLLSDRFSAERPKGSFSTLEIQRTEQGDSAMYLCASSWGTGTSYGYTFGSGTRLTVV.

This clonotype was recorded a few times. This rearrangement joins TRBV6-5 to TRBJ2-3; perhaps D is TRBD1 or TRBD2 (6 bases each). Per the germline V gene, CDR1 is MNHEY and CDR2 is SVGAGI. CDR3 length: 15 amino acids. Trimming left V 6 bases short and J 0 bases short, with 13 bases between. The CDR3 sequence: CASRRMGGSTDTQYF. The CDR3 region has the DNA TGTGCCAGCAGGAGAATGGGGGGCAGCACAGATACGCAGTATTTT.

The chain couples TRBV9 to TRBJ2-7, with 7 bases matching TRBD2. This CDR3 comprises 15 residues. CDR1 is SGDLS and CDR2 is YYNGEE in the germline V gene. The V and J ends lost 2 bases and 3 bases, in that order; junction bases with no gene match: 8. The CDR3 bases are TGTGCCAGCAGCGTGAGTGCTAGCGGCCTCTACGAGCAGTACTTC. Its translation is CASSVSASGLYEQYF.

This clonotype was recorded once. As DNA, the CDR3 is TGTGCCAGCAGTTACTCGGGATTGGATACGCAGTATTTT. As protein: CASSYSGLDTQYF. V usage is TRBV6-2 or TRBV6-3 and J usage is TRBJ2-3; D is unresolved. With 0 bases removed from V and 6 bases from J, the gap between germline ends came to 7 bases. Germline V CDR1 and CDR2: MNHEY, SVGEGT. This CDR3 is 13 amino acids long.